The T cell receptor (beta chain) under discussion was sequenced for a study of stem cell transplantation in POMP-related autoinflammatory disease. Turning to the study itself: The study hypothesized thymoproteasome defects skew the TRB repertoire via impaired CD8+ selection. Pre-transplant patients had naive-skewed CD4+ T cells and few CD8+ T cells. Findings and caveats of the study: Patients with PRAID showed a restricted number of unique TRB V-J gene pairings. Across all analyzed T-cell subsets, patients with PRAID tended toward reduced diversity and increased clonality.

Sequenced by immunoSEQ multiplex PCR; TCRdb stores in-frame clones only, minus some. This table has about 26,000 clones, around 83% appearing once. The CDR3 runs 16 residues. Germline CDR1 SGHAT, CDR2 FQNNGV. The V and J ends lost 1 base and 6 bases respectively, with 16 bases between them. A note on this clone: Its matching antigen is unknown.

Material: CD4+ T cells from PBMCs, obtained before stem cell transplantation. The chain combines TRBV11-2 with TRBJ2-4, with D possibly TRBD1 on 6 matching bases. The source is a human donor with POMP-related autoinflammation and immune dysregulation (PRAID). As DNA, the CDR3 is TGTGCCAGCAGCTTAGGTCCAGGGGTGTCGGGAAACATTCAGTACTTC. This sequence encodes CASSLGPGVSGNIQYF.